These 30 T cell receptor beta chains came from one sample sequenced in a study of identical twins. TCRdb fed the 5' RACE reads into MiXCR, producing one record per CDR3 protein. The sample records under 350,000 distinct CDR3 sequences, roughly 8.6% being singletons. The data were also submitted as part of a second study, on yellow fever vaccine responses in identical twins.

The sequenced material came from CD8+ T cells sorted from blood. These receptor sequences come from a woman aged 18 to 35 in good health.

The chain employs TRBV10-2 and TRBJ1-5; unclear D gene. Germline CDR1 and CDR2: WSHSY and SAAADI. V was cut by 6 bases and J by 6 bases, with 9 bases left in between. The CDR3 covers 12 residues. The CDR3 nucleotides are TGCGCCAGCAGGTCTCCTGGTCAGCCCCAGCATTTT. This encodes CASRSPGQPQHF.

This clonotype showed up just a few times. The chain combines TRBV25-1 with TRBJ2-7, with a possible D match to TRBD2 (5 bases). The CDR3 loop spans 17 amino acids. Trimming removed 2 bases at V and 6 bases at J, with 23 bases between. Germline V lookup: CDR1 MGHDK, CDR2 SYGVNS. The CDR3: CASSEEGLVFSGSEQYF. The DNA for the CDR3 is TGTGCCAGCAGTGAAGAAGGGTTGGTTTTCAGCGGCTCCGAGCAGTACTTC.

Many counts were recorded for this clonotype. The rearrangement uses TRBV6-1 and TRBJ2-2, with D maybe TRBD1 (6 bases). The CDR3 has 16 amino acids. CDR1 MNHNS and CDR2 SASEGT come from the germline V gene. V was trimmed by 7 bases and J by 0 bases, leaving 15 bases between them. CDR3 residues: CASTWTEHANTGELFF. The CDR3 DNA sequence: TGTGCCAGCACCTGGACAGAACACGCGAACACCGGGGAGCTGTTTTTT.

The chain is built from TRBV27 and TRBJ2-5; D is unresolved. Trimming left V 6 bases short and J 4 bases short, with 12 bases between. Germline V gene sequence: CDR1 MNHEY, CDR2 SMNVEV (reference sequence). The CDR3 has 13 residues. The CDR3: CASRSWRTETQYF. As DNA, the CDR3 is TGTGCCAGCAGATCGTGGAGAACAGAGACCCAGTACTTC.

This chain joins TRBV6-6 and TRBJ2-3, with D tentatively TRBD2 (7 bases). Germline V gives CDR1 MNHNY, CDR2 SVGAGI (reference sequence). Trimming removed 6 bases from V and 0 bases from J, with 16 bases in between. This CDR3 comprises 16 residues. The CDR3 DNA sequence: TGTGCCAGCAGCCCTAGGGGGGGCTATAGCACAGATACGCAGTATTTT. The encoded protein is CASSPRGGYSTDTQYF.

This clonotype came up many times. The CDR3 loop reads CASSLALHSEQFF. CDR3 bases: TGTGCCAGCAGTTTAGCTCTACATAGCGAGCAGTTCTTC. The rearrangement links TRBV12-3 or TRBV12-4 to TRBJ2-1; unclear D gene. CDR3 length equals 13 residues. V dropped 0 bases and J dropped 10 bases, with 10 bases sitting between them.

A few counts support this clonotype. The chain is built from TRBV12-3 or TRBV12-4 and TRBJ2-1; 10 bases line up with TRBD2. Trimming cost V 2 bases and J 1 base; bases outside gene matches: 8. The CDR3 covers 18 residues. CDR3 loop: CASSLPSSGGISYNEQFF. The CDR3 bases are TGTGCCAGCAGTTTACCCTCTAGCGGGGGAATTTCCTACAATGAGCAGTTCTTC.

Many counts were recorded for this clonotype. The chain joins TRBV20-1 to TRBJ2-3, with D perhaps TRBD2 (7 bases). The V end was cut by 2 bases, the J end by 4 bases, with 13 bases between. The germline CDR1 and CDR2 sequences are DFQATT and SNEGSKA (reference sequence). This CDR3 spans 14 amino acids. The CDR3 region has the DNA TGCAGTGCTAGAAGGGGGGGAGAGTCAGATACGCAGTATTTT. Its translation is CSARRGGESDTQYF.

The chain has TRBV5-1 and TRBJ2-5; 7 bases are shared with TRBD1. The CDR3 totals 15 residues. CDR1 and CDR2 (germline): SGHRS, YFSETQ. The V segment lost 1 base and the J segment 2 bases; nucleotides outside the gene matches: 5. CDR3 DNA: TGCGCCAGCAGCTTGACGAAGACAGGGCAAGAGACCCAGTACTTC. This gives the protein CASSLTKTGQETQYF.

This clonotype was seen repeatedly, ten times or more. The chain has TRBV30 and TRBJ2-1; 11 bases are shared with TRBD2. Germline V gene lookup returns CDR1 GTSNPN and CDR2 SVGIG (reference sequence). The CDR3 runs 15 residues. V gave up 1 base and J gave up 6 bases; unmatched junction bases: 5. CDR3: CAWSAIAGGRNEQFF. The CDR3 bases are TGTGCCTGGAGTGCCATAGCGGGGGGGCGCAATGAGCAGTTCTTC.

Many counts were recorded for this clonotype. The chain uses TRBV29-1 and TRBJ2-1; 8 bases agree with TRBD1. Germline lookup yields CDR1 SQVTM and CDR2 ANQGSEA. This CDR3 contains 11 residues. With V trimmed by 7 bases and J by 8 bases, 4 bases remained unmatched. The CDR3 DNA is TGCAGCGGCGAACAGGGGGATGAGCAGTTCTTC. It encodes CSGEQGDEQFF.

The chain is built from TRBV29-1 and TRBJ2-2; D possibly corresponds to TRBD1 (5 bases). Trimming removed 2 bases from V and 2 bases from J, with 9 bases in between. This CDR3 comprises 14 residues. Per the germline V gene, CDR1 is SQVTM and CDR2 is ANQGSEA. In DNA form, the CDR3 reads TGCAGCGTTGAATATCAGGGAAACACCGGGGAGCTGTTTTTT. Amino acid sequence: CSVEYQGNTGELFF.

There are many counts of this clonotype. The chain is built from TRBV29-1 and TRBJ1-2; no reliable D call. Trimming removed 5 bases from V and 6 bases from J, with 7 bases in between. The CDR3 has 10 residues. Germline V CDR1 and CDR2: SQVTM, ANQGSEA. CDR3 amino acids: CSVLLNGYTF. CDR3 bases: TGCAGCGTTCTCCTCAATGGCTACACCTTC.

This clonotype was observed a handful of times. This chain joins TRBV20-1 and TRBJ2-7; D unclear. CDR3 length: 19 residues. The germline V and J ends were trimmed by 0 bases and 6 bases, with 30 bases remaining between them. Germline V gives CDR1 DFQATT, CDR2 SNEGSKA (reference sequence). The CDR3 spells CSARDPAWPTTEKTGEQYF. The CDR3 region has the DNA TGCAGTGCTAGAGACCCCGCCTGGCCAACTACTGAAAAGACGGGCGAGCAGTACTTC.

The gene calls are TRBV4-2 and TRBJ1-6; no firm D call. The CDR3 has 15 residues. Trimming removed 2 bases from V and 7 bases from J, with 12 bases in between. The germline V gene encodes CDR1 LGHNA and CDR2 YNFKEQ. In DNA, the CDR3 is TGTGCCAGCAGCCAAACACGCGGGATAAATTCACCCCTCCACTTT. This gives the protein CASSQTRGINSPLHF.

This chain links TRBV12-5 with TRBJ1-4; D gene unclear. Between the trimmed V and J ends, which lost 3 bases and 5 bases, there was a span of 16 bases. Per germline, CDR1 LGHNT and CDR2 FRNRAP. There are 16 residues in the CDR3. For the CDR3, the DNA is TGTGCTAGTGGTTTCCCCCCAGGCGGACGGAATGAAAAACTGTTTTTT. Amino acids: CASGFPPGGRNEKLFF.

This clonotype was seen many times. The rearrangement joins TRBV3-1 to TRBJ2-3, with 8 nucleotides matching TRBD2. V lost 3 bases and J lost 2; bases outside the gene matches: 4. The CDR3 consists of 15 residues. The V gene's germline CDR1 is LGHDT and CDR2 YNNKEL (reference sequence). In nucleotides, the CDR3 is TGTGCCAGCAGCCAGGCACTAGCGGACACAGATACGCAGTATTTT. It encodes CASSQALADTDTQYF.

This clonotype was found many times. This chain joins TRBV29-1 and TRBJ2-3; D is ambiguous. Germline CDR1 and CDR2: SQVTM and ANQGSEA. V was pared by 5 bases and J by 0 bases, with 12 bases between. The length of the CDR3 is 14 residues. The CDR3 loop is CSVLGTTSTDTQYF. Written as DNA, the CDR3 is TGCAGCGTTTTGGGTACCACTAGCACAGATACGCAGTATTTT.

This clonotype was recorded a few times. CDR3: CASSLVGRDQETQYF. CDR3 coding DNA: TGTGCCAGCAGCTTAGTCGGAAGGGACCAAGAGACCCAGTACTTC. This chain links TRBV7-6 with TRBJ2-5, with D uncertain. Trimming pared 1 base from V and 0 bases from J, leaving 9 bases between. Per germline, CDR1 SGHVS and CDR2 FNYEAQ. This CDR3 has 15 amino acids. Using reference TRBV7-6 and TRBJ2-5 for the parts outside the CDR3, the full variable domain is GAGVSQSPRYKVTKRGQDVALRCDPISGHVSLYWYRQALGQGPEFLTYFNYEAQQDKSGLPNDRFSAERPEGSISTLTIQRTEQRDSAMYRCASSLVGRDQETQYFGPGTRLLVL.

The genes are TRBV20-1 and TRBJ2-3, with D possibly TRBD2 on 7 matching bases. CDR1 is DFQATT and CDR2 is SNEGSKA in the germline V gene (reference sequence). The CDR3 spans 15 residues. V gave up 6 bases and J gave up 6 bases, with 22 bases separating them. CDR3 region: CSATKREGGLDTQYF. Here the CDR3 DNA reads TGCAGTGCGACAAAGAGGGAGGGGGGGCTGGATACGCAGTATTTT.

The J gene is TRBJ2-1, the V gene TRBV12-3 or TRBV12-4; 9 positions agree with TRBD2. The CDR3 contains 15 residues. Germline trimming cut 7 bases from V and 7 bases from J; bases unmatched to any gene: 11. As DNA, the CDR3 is TGTGCCAGCAATTCACCGGGACTAGCAAGGAATGAGCAGTTCTTC. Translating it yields CASNSPGLARNEQFF.

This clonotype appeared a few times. The CDR3 DNA reads TGTGCCAGCAGTTACAGTGGATTAGCGTACAATGAGCAGTTCTTC. This encodes CASSYSGLAYNEQFF. The J gene is TRBJ2-1, the V gene TRBV6-5; D is possibly TRBD2 (5 bases). This CDR3 has 15 residues. Per germline, CDR1 MNHEY and CDR2 SVGAGI. Trimming took 2 bases from V and 4 from J, leaving 12 bases between them.

CDR3 loop: CASSYRDPFSPLHF. The CDR3 region has the DNA TGTGCCAGCAGCTACCGGGACCCTTTTTCACCCCTCCACTTT. J is TRBJ1-6 and V is TRBV14, with D perhaps matching TRBD1 (5 bases). Germline V CDR1 and CDR2: SGHDN, FVKESK. This CDR3 region has 14 residues. Trimming removed 5 bases at V and 9 bases at J, with 14 bases between.

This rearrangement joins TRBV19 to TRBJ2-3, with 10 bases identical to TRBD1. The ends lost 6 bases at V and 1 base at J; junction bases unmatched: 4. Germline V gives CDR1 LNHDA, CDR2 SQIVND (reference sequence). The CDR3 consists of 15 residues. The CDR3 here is CASSWGTGGTDTQYF. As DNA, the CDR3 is TGTGCCAGTAGCTGGGGGACAGGGGGCACAGATACGCAGTATTTT.

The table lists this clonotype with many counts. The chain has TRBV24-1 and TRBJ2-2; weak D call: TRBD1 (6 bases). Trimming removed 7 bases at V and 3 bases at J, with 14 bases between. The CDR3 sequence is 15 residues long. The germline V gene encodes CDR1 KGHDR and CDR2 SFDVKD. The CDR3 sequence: CATSGGTRDTGELFF. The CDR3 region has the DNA TGTGCCACCAGCGGTGGGACAAGAGACACCGGGGAGCTGTTTTTT.

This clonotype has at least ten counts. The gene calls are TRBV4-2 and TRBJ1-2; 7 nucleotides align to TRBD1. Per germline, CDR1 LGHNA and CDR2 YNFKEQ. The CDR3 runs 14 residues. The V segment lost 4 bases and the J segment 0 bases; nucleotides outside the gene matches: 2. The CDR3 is CASSPGTANYGYTF. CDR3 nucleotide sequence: TGTGCCAGCAGCCCCGGGACAGCTAACTATGGCTACACCTTC.

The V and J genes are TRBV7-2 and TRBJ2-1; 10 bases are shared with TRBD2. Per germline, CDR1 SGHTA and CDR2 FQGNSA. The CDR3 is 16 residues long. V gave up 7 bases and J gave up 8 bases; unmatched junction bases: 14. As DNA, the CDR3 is TGTGCCAGCATCATAAACGTCCTAGCGGGAGCTGATGAGCAGTTCTTC. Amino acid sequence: CASIINVLAGADEQFF.

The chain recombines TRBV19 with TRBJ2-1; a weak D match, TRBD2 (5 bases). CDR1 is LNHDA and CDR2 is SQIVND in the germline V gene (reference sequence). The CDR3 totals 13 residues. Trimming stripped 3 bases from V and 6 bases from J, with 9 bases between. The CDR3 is CASSISGTNEQFF. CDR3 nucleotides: TGTGCCAGTAGTATTTCGGGAACCAATGAGCAGTTCTTC.

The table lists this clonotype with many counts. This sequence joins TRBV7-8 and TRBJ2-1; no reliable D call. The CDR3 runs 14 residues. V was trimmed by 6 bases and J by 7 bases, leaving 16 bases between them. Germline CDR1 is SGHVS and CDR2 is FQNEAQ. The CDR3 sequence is CASRRVGFGNEQFF. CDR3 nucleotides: TGTGCCAGCAGACGAGTCGGATTTGGGAATGAGCAGTTCTTC.

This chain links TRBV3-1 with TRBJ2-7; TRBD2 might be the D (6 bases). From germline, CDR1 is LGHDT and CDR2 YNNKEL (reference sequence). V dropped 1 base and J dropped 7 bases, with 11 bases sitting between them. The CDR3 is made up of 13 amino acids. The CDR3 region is CASSQGGGWEQYF. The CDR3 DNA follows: TGTGCCAGCAGCCAAGGTGGGGGGTGGGAGCAGTACTTC.